Presented here are 22 T cell receptor beta chains from one specimen sequenced in a study of CD8+ T cells in alopecia areata. Once RNA had been extracted, it was reverse transcribed into cDNA to act as the sequencing template. TCRdb's table, derived via immunoSEQ multiplex PCR, lists solely in-frame clones and lacks some. Seen here are some 110,000 clones, roughly 55% observed once, and the top ten hold 9.5% to 15%. The treatment is: oral pan-JAK inhibitor, 5-10 mg twice daily. The sequenced sample was CD8+ T cells sorted from blood, obtained at week 24, from a patient treated with tofacitinib. The receptors originated from a human donor with alopecia areata.

This clone occurred a few times. This chain joins TRBV9 and TRBJ2-6; no firm D call. Germline CDR1 and CDR2: SGDLS and YYNGEE. The CDR3 is 15 residues long. Deletions cut 2 bases from V and 0 bases from J, with 6 bases between. The CDR3 sequence: CASSVSGSGANVLTF. CDR3 sequence (DNA): TGTGCCAGCAGCGTCTCCGGCTCTGGGGCCAACGTCCTGACTTTC.

The chain uses TRBV29-1 and TRBJ1-2; possible D gene TRBD1, 5 bases. The ends were cut back, 4 bases at V and 4 bases at J, with 7 bases in the middle. CDR3 length: 11 residues. Germline-derived CDR1 and CDR2 are SQVTM and ANQGSEA. DNA for the CDR3: TGCAGCGTTGTGACAGTCTATGGCTACACCTTC. It specifies CSVVTVYGYTF.

The V call is TRBV5-1, the J call TRBJ2-7; D remains ambiguous. CDR1 and CDR2 from the germline V gene are SGHRS and YFSETQ. The CDR3 is made up of 14 amino acids. V was shortened by 4 bases and J by 2 bases, with 13 bases between the two germline ends. The CDR3 nucleotides are TGCGCCAGCAGCATATACAGCACACCCTACGAGCAGTACTTC. It is translated as CASSIYSTPYEQYF.

This clone has more than one count but fewer than ten. Other DNA sequences in the same sample also yield this CDR3. The genes are TRBV29-1 and TRBJ1-1; D is undetermined. Germline CDR1 and CDR2: SQVTM and ANQGSEA. This CDR3 has 11 residues. The ends were cut back, 4 bases at V and 1 base at J, with 4 bases in the middle. Here the CDR3 reads CSVVSNTEAFF. DNA of the CDR3: TGCAGCGTTGTTTCGAACACTGAAGCTTTCTTT.

V usage is TRBV7-9 and J usage is TRBJ1-2; 10 bases agree with TRBD1. This CDR3 spans 15 amino acids. Germline-derived CDR1 and CDR2 are SEHNR and FQNEAQ (reference sequence). V lost 5 bases to trimming and J lost 4 bases; unmatched junction nucleotides: 7. CDR3 sequence: CASSPPGQGIYGYTF. CDR3 DNA: TGTGCCAGCAGCCCGCCGGGACAGGGGATCTATGGCTACACCTTC.

J is TRBJ1-4 and V is TRBV15, with TRBD1 matching 7 bases. The CDR3 consists of 11 residues. The V gene end was trimmed by 4 bases and the J gene end by 15 bases; junction bases not matched to a gene: 5. CDR1 is LNHNV and CDR2 is YYDKDF in the germline V gene (reference sequence). The CDR3 nucleotides are TGTGCCACCAGCACTACAGGGGCGATGTTTTTT. This encodes CATSTTGAMFF.

The chain employs TRBV29-1 and TRBJ2-1; 8 bases fit TRBD1. The ends lost 0 bases at V and 3 bases at J; junction bases unmatched: 13. Germline V CDR1 and CDR2: SQVTM, ANQGSEA. CDR3 size: 18 residues. Here the CDR3 reads CSVEDPLDRGEVYNEQFF. CDR3 DNA sequence: TGCAGCGTTGAAGACCCCCTCGACAGGGGCGAAGTCTACAATGAGCAGTTCTTC.

The CDR3 DNA reads as TGCGCCAGCAGCCAAGATCAGCGGGGGTTGGCTTTCTTT. Amino acid sequence: CASSQDQRGLAFF. J is TRBJ1-1 and V is TRBV4-1, with a weak D call TRBD1 (5 bases). Per germline, CDR1 MGHRA and CDR2 YSYEKL. Trimming pared 0 bases from V and 11 bases from J, leaving 13 bases between. The CDR3 length is 13 residues.

CDR3 coding DNA: TGTGCCAGCAGCGTGGACAGAAAGACATCTGGGGCCAACGTCCTGACTTTC. Its translation: CASSVDRKTSGANVLTF. The rearrangement links TRBV9 to TRBJ2-6; D is perhaps TRBD1 (6 bases). The CDR3 sequence is 17 residues long. Trimming cost V 2 bases and J 1 base, with 13 bases left between them. Germline CDR1 SGDLS, CDR2 YYNGEE.

The rearrangement links TRBV6-5 to TRBJ2-2; D is unclear. Germline values: CDR1 MNHEY, CDR2 SVGAGI. V lost 7 bases and J lost 3, with 12 bases in between. The CDR3 is 14 amino acids. In DNA, the CDR3 is TGTGCCAGCACCTTAGTTGCGGACACCGGGGAGCTGTTTTTT. This gives the protein CASTLVADTGELFF.

This clone has a handful of counts. The gene calls are TRBV5-8 and TRBJ1-5; D unclear. Trimming cost V 0 bases and J 3 bases, with 19 bases left between them. Per germline, CDR1 SGHTS and CDR2 YDEGEE. The CDR3 has 18 amino acids. The CDR3 DNA sequence: TGTGCCAGCAGCTTGGACCCCGCGGTCGGAATATTCAATCAGCCCCAGCATTTT. As protein: CASSLDPAVGIFNQPQHF. Complete variable domain (other parts from reference TRBV5-8 and TRBJ1-5): EAGVTQSPTHLIKTRGQQATLRCSPISGHTSVYWYQQALGLGLQFLLWYDEGEERNRGNFPPRFSGRQFPNYSSELNVNALELEDSALYLCASSLDPAVGIFNQPQHFGDGTRLSIL.

There are a few counts of this clone. This chain connects TRBV27 to TRBJ1-1, with D tentatively TRBD1 (6 bases). This CDR3 spans 15 amino acids. The germline V gene has CDR1 MNHEY and CDR2 SMNVEV (reference sequence). The V end lost 5 bases, the J end lost 4 bases, and 17 bases lay between the germline ends. The CDR3 here is CASSLRQEVGTEAFF. The CDR3 coding sequence is TGTGCCAGCAGTCTCCGACAGGAGGTAGGCACTGAAGCTTTCTTT.

In its sample, this clone is medium-sized. The V gene is TRBV7-2, the J gene TRBJ1-4; 9 nucleotides agree with TRBD1. Germline CDR1 reads SGHTA; CDR2 reads FQGNSA. The V gene end was trimmed by 6 bases and the J gene end by 5 bases; junction bases not matched to a gene: 7. This CDR3 has 15 residues. The chain's CDR3 is CASSHGTGKNEKLFF. In nucleotides, the CDR3 is TGTGCCAGCAGTCACGGGACAGGGAAAAATGAAAAACTGTTTTTT.

This clone has just a few counts. The V gene is TRBV19, the J gene TRBJ2-6; no definite D call. Trimming shortened V by 1 base and J by 4 bases, and 5 bases separated the two germline ends. The CDR3 length is 14 residues. CDR1 is LNHDA, CDR2 SQIVND, per germline (reference sequence). CDR3 sequence: CASSIGVGANVLTF. The CDR3 DNA is TGTGCCAGTAGTATAGGAGTGGGGGCCAACGTCCTGACTTTC. The full variable domain, its missing parts supplied by reference TRBV19 and TRBJ2-6, is DGGITQSPKYLFRKEGQNVTLSCEQNLNHDAMYWYRQDPGQGLRLIYYSQIVNDFQKGDIAEGYSVSREKKESFPLTVTSAQKNPTAFYLCASSIGVGANVLTFGAGSRLTVL.

This clone was seen a few times. The gene calls are TRBV7-9 and TRBJ2-1; D gene ambiguous. CDR3 length: 13 residues. Trimming took off 5 bases at V and 8 bases at J, with 13 bases between the two ends. Germline CDR1 and CDR2: SEHNR and FQNEAQ (reference sequence). CDR3 bases: TGTGCCAGCAGCGACCGGTCCAGATATGAGCAGTTCTTC. It is translated as CASSDRSRYEQFF.

This clone was found a few times. This sequence joins TRBV30 and TRBJ1-1; D possibly corresponds to TRBD1 (6 bases). In germline, CDR1 is GTSNPN, CDR2 SVGIG (reference sequence). The V and J ends lost 1 base and 0 bases respectively, with 15 bases between them. The CDR3 runs to 16 residues. The CDR3 sequence: CAWSAGRDIMNTEAFF. CDR3 in DNA: TGTGCCTGGAGTGCCGGCCGGGACATTATGAACACTGAAGCTTTCTTT.

This clone was recorded a few times. V is TRBV4-2 and J is TRBJ2-3; no reliable D call. V was pared by 0 bases and J by 4 bases, with 11 bases between. The CDR3 covers 15 residues. CDR1 LGHNA and CDR2 YNFKEQ come from the germline V gene. In DNA form, the CDR3 reads TGTGCCAGCAGCCAAGATAGTAAGGCCGCAGATACGCAGTATTTT. It is translated as CASSQDSKAADTQYF.

The chain joins TRBV18 to TRBJ2-7; tentative D call: TRBD2 (6 bases). The germline V gene has CDR1 KGHSH and CDR2 LQKENI. The V gene lost 0 bases and the J gene lost 7 bases, with 22 bases spanning the gap. There are 17 residues in the CDR3. This chain's CDR3 is CASSPPPGRRKGGEQYF. The CDR3 region has the DNA TGTGCCAGCTCACCACCGCCGGGACGGAGGAAAGGAGGGGAGCAGTACTTC.

This chain joins TRBV2 and TRBJ2-7; 10 nucleotides agree with TRBD2. The CDR3 is made up of 14 amino acids. With 4 bases clipped from V and 2 bases from J, the junction kept 2 bases outside the gene matches. Germline CDR1 reads SNHLY; CDR2 reads FYNNEI. The CDR3 protein is CASSGLAGAYEQYF. CDR3 bases: TGTGCCAGCAGTGGGCTAGCGGGGGCCTACGAGCAGTACTTC.

The chain carries TRBV5-1 and TRBJ1-6; D gene uncertain. The V end lost 5 bases, the J end lost 9 bases, and 15 bases lay between the germline ends. The CDR3 extends over 14 amino acids. Germline V lookup: CDR1 SGHRS, CDR2 YFSETQ. This CDR3 is CASREGRLGSPLHF. The CDR3 region has the DNA TGCGCCAGCAGAGAGGGCCGCTTGGGTTCACCCCTCCACTTT. Full variable domain (rest looked up from reference TRBV5-1 and TRBJ1-6): KAGVTQTPRYLIKTRGQQVTLSCSPISGHRSVSWYQQTPGQGLQFLFEYFSETQRNKGNFPGRFSGRQFSNSRSEMNVSTLELGDSALYLCASREGRLGSPLHFGNGTRLTVT.

This clone was detected only a few times. The chain carries TRBV7-8 and TRBJ1-1; D remains ambiguous. Per germline, CDR1 SGHVS and CDR2 FQNEAQ. This CDR3 contains 16 residues. Deletions cut 6 bases from V and 3 bases from J, with 20 bases between. The chain's CDR3 is CASSHKVRNSYTEAFF. The CDR3 DNA reads as TGTGCCAGCAGTCATAAGGTTCGGAACAGCTACACTGAAGCTTTCTTT.

The chain couples TRBV12-5 to TRBJ2-3; 12 positions match TRBD2. CDR1 is LGHNT, CDR2 FRNRAP, per germline. With V trimmed by 4 bases and J by 1 base, 9 bases remained unmatched. There are 18 residues in the CDR3. The CDR3 DNA sequence: TGTGCTAGTGGTTCGGCTAGCGGGGGGGCCCGGGGCACAGATACGCAGTATTTT. Its translation is CASGSASGGARGTDTQYF.